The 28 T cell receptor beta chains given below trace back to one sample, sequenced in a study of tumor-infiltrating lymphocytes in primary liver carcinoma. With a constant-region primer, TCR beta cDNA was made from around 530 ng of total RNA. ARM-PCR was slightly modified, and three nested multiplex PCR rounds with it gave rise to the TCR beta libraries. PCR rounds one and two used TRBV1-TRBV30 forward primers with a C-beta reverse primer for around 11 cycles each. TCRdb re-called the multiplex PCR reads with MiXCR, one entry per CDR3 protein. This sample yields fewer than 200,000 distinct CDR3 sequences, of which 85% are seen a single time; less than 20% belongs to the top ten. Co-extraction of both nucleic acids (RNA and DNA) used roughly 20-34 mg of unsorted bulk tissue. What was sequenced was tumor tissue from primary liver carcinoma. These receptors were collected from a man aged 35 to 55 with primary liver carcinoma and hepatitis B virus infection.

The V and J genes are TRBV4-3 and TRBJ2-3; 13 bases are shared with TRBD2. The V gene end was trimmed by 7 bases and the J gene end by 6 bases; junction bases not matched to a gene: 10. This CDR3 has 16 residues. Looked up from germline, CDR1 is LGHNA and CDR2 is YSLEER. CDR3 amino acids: CASNHGLAGVVDTQYF. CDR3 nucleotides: TGCGCCAGCAACCATGGACTAGCGGGAGTGGTGGATACGCAGTATTTT.

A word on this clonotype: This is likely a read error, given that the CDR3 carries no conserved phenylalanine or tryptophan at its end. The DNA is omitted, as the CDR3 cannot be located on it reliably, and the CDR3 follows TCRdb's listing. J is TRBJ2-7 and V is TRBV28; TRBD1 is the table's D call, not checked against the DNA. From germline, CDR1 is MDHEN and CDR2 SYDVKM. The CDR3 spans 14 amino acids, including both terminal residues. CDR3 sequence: CASRPLADQRVEYI.

CDR3 amino acids: CASSELDRGGIEPQHF. The CDR3 DNA is TGCGCCAGCAGTGAGCTCGACCGGGGAGGGATTGAGCCCCAGCATTTT. The chain is built from TRBV10-2 and TRBJ1-5; D is uncertain. Germline assignment: CDR1 WSHSY and CDR2 SAAADI. The CDR3 contains 16 residues. V was shortened by 2 bases and J by 8 bases, with 19 bases between the two germline ends.

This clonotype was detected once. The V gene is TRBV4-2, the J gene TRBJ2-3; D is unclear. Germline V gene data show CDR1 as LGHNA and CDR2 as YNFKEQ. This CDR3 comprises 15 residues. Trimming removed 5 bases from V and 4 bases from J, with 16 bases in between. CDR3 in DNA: TGTGCCAGCAGCGACCGGTACTTGATCTCAGATACGCAGTATTTT. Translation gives CASSDRYLISDTQYF.

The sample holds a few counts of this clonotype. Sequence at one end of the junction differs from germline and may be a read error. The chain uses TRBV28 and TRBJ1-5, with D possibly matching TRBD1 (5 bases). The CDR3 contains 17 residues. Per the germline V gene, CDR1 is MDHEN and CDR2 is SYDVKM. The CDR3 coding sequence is TGTGCCAGCACCACCGGGGCCGGGGCGCAGCACGGTCAGTCCCAGCATTTT. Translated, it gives CASTTGAGAQHGQSQHF.

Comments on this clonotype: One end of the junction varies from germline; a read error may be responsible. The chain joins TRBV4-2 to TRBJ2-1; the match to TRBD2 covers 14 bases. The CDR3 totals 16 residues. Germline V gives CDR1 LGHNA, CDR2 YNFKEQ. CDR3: CASNQPGLAGDRGQFF. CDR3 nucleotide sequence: TGTGCCAGCAACCAGCCGGGACTAGCGGGAGATAGGGGGCAGTTTTTC.

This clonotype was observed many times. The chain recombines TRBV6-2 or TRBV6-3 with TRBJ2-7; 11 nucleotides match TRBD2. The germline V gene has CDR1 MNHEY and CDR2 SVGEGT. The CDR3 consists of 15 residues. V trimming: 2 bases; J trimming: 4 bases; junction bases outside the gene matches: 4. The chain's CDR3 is CASSYLWTSGYEQYF. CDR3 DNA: TGTGCCAGCAGTTACCTTTGGACTAGCGGGTACGAGCAGTACTTC.

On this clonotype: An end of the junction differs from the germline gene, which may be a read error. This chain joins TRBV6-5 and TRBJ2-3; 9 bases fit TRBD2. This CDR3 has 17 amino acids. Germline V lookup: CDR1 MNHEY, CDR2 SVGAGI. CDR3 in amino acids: CTSSSLPLSGGTDRQYF. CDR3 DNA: TGTACCAGCAGTTCACTCCCCTTAAGCGGGGGGACAGATAGGCAGTATTTT.

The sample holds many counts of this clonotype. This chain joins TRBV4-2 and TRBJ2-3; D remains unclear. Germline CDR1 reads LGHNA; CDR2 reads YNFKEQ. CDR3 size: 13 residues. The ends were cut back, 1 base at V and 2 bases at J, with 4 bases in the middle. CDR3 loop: CASSQGPTDTQYF. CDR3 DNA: TGTGCCAGCAGCCAAGGCCCCACAGATACGCAGTATTTT.

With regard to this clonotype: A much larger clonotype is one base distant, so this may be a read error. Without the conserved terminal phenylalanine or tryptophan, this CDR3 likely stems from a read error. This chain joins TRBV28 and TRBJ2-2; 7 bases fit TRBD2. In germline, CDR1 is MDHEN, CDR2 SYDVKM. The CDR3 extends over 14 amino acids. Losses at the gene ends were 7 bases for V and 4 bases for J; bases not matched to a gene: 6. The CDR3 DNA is TGTGCCAGCAACGGCGGGAGTGGCACCGGGGAGCTGTTTTAT. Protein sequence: CASNGGSGTGELFY.

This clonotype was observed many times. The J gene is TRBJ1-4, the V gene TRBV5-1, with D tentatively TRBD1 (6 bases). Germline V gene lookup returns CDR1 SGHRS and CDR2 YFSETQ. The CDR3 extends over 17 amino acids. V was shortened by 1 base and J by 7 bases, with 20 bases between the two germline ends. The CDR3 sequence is CASSLSLSPGGGEKLFF. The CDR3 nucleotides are TGCGCCAGCAGCTTGTCCCTCTCTCCGGGAGGGGGTGAAAAACTGTTTTTT.

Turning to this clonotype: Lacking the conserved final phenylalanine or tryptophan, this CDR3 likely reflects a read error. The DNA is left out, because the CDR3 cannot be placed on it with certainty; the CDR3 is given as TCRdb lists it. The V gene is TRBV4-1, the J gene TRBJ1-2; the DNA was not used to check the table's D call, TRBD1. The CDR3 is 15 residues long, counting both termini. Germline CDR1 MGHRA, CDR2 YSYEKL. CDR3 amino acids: CVSSQDTSAPSGYTI.

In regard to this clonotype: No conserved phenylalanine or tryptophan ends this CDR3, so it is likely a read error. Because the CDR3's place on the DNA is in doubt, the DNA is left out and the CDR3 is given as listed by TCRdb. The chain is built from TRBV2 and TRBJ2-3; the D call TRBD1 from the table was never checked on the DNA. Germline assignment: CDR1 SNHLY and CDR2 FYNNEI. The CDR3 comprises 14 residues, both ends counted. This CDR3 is CASSIQVPTDTKYL.

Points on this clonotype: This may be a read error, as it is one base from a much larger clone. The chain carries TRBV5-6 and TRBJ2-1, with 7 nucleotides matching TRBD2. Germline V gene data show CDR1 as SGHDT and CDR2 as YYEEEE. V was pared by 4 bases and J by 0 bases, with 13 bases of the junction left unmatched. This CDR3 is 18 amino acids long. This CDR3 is CASSRTNGRPNSYNEQFF. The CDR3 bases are TGTGCCAGCAGCCGGACTAACGGGAGGCCAAACTCCTACAATGAGCAGTTCTTC.

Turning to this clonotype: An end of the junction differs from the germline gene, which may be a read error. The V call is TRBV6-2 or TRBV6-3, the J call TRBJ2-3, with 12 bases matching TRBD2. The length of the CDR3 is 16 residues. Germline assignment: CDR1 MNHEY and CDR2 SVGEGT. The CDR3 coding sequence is TGTACCAGCAGTTACCTAGCGGGAGGGCCGACAAATACGCAGTATTTT. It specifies CTSSYLAGGPTNTQYF.

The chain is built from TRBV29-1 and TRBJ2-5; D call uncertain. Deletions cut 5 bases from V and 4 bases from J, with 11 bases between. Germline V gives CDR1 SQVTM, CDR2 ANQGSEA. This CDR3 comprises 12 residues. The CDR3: CSVIVRSETQYF. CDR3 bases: TGCAGCGTTATAGTGCGTTCAGAGACCCAGTACTTC. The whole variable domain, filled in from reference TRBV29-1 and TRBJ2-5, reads SAVISQKPSRDICQRGTSLTIQCQVDSQVTMMFWYRQQPGQSLTLIATANQGSEATYESGFVIDKFPISRPNLTFSTLTVSNMSPEDSSIYLCSVIVRSETQYFGPGTRLLVL.

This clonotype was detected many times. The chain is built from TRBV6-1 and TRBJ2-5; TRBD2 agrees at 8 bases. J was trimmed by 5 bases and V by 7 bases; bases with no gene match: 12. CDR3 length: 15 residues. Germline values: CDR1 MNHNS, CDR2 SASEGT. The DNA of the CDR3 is TGTGCCAGCACTGGACTAGCTGGGGGTTCGGAGACCCAGTACTTC. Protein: CASTGLAGGSETQYF.

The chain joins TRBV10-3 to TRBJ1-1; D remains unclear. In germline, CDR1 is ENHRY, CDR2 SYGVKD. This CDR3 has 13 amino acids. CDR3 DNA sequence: TGTGCTACCAGTGATCACCAGAACACTGAAGCTTTCTTT. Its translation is CATSDHQNTEAFF.

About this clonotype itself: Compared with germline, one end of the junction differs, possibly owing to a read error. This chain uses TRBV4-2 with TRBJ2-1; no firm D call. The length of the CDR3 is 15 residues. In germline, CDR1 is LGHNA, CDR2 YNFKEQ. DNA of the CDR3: TGTGCCAGCGGCCACATTAGTTTTTCCGGCAATGAGCAGTTCTTC. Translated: CASGHISFSGNEQFF.

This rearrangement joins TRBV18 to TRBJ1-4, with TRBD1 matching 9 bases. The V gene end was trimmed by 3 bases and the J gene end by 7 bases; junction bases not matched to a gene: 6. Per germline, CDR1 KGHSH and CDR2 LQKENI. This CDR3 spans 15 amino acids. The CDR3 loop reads CASSPQTGGGEKLFF. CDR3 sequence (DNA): TGTGCCAGCTCACCCCAGACAGGGGGAGGTGAAAAACTGTTTTTT.

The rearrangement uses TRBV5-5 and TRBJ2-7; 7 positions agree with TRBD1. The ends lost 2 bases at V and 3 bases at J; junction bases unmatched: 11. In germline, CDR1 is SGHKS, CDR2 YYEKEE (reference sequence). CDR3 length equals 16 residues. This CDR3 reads CASSFFGTDLIYEQYF. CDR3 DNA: TGTGCCAGCAGCTTCTTCGGGACAGACTTAATCTACGAGCAGTACTTC.

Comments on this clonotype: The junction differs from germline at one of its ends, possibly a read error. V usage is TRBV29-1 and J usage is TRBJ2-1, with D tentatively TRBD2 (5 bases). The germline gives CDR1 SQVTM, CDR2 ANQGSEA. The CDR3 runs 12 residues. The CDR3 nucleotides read TGCAGCGTTGAAGCCATCGGGGTTATAAGGCTCTTC. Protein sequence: CSVEAIGVIRLF.

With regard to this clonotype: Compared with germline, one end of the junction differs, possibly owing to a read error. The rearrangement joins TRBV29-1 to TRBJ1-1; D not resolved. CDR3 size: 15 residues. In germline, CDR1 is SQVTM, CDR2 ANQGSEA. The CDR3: CSVLPGRGMNTESFF. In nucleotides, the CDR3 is TGCAGCGTTCTTCCGGGGAGAGGGATGAACACTGAATCTTTCTTT.

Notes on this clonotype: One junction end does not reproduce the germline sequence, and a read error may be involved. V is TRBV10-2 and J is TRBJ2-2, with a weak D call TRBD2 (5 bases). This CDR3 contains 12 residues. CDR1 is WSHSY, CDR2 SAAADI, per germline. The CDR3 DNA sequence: TGCGCCAACACCCACACCACCGGGGAGCTGTTTTTC. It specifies CANTHTTGELFF.

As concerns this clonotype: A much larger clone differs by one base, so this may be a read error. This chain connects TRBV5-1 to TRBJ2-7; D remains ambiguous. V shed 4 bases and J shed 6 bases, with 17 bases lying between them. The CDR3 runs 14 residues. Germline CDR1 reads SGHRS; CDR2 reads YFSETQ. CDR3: CASSETILNGEQYF. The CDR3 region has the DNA TGCGCCAGCAGCGAGACCATCTTAAACGGCGAGCAGTACTTC. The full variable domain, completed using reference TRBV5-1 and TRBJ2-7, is KAGVTQTPRYLIKTRGQQVTLSCSPISGHRSVSWYQQTPGQGLQFLFEYFSETQRNKGNFPGRFSGRQFSNSRSEMNVSTLELGDSALYLCASSETILNGEQYFGPGTRLTVT.

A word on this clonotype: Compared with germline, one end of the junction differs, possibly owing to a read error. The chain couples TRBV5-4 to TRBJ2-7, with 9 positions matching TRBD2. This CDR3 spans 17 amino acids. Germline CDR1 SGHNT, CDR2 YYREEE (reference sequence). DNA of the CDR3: TGTCCCAGCAGCGGGGGGCCGGGAGCGGAAAACACATACGAGCAGTACTTC. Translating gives CPSSGGPGAENTYEQYF.

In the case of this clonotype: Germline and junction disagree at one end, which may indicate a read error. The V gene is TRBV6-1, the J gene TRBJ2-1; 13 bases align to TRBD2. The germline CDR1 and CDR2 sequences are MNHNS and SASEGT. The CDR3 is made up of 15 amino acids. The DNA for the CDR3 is TGTGCCAGCAGTGAAGGGACTAGCGGGAGCAGTGAGCACTTCTTC. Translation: CASSEGTSGSSEHFF.

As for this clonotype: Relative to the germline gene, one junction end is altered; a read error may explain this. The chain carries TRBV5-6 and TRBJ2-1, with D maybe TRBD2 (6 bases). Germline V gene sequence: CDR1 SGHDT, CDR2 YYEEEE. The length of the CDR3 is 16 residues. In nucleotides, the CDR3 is TGTGCCAGCACCTTGGATTTGGCGGGAATGGGCGGTGAGCAGTTCTTC. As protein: CASTLDLAGMGGEQFF.